The 20 T cell receptor beta chains reported below all come from one sample, sequenced in a study of T cells after yellow fever vaccination. TCRdb processed the 5' RACE reads anew with MiXCR; each CDR3 protein has one entry. The table includes a few hundred thousand distinct CDR3 sequences, under 5% detected once. The sequencing used PBMCs, collected 5 days after the yellow fever booster vaccination. The origin of the receptors is a man younger than 35 who received the YFV17D yellow fever vaccine.

The gene calls are TRBV12-3 or TRBV12-4 and TRBJ2-3; 8 bases are shared with TRBD2. The CDR3 loop spans 15 amino acids. Germline trimming cut 8 bases from V and 5 bases from J; bases unmatched to any gene: 12. DNA for the CDR3: TGTGCCAGCTGGCCTCGTCGGGGGGGCGGAGATACGCAGTATTTT. Translating it yields CASWPRRGGGDTQYF.

This clonotype has only a few counts. The rearrangement links TRBV7-6 to TRBJ2-2; TRBD2 matches at 13 bases. This CDR3 region has 16 residues. V lost 6 bases to trimming and J lost 5 bases; unmatched junction nucleotides: 6. Germline CDR1 and CDR2: SGHVS and FNYEAQ. DNA for the CDR3: TGTGCCAGCAGTTTCCTGACTAGCGGGGGGACCGGGGAGCTGTTTTTT. Its protein is CASSFLTSGGTGELFF. Together with reference TRBV7-6 and TRBJ2-2, the CDR3 gives the full variable domain: GAGVSQSPRYKVTKRGQDVALRCDPISGHVSLYWYRQALGQGPEFLTYFNYEAQQDKSGLPNDRFSAERPEGSISTLTIQRTEQRDSAMYRCASSFLTSGGTGELFFGEGSRLTVL.

The table lists this clonotype with many counts. The rearrangement links TRBV7-9 to TRBJ1-1; TRBD1 might be the D (5 bases). This CDR3 has 13 residues. V was pared by 5 bases and J by 0 bases, with 7 bases between. The germline V gene has CDR1 SEHNR and CDR2 FQNEAQ (reference sequence). CDR3 in amino acids: CASSPRVNTEAFF. Written as DNA, the CDR3 is TGTGCCAGCAGCCCCAGGGTGAACACTGAAGCTTTCTTT.

The chain has TRBV20-1 and TRBJ1-2; maybe TRBD1 (6 bases). CDR1 is DFQATT and CDR2 is SNEGSKA in the germline V gene (reference sequence). The V end lost 5 bases, the J end lost 0 bases, and 13 bases lay between the germline ends. CDR3 length: 14 amino acids. CDR3 region: CSAPRDTSNYGYTF. Here the CDR3 DNA reads TGCAGTGCTCCACGGGACACGTCTAACTATGGCTACACCTTC.

This clonotype was recorded a few times. This chain uses TRBV4-1 with TRBJ1-1, with D tentatively TRBD1 (6 bases). The CDR3 is made up of 13 amino acids. The ends were cut back, 1 base at V and 11 bases at J, with 14 bases in the middle. Germline-derived CDR1 and CDR2 are MGHRA and YSYEKL. The CDR3 reads CASSQVGHVEAFF. The CDR3 DNA follows: TGCGCCAGCAGCCAAGTGGGACATGTTGAGGCTTTCTTT.

In its sample, this clonotype was seen a few times. This chain links TRBV3-1 with TRBJ2-5; no clear D. The CDR3 is 14 residues long. V lost 0 bases and J lost 4, with 9 bases in between. Germline V gene data show CDR1 as LGHDT and CDR2 as YNNKEL (reference sequence). The CDR3 reads CASSQDWALETQYF. In nucleotides, the CDR3 is TGTGCCAGCAGCCAAGATTGGGCTTTAGAGACCCAGTACTTC.

J is TRBJ2-2 and V is TRBV6-5; TRBD2 matches 10 bases. The CDR3 has 18 residues. With 4 bases clipped from V and 0 bases from J, the junction kept 8 bases outside the gene matches. The germline gives CDR1 MNHEY, CDR2 SVGAGI. The CDR3 DNA reads TGTGCCAGCAGTTCGAACCTAGCGGGGGAGACGAACACCGGGGAGCTGTTTTTT. This codes for CASSSNLAGETNTGELFF.

This clonotype was found many times. The chain is built from TRBV7-2 and TRBJ1-2, with D possibly TRBD1 on 5 matching bases. Per germline, CDR1 SGHTA and CDR2 FQGNSA. This CDR3 spans 12 amino acids. V lost 5 bases, J lost 8 bases, and 12 bases lay in between. Written as DNA, the CDR3 is TGTGCCAGCAGCAAAACAGAGGGGGGCTACACCTTC. This sequence encodes CASSKTEGGYTF.

In its sample, this clonotype was seen many times. The chain has TRBV2 and TRBJ2-4, with D possibly being TRBD2 (6 bases). V was cut by 8 bases and J by 0 bases, with 11 bases left in between. CDR1 and CDR2 from the germline V gene are SNHLY and FYNNEI. The CDR3 is made up of 14 amino acids. The CDR3 loop reads CASVGGLAKNIQYF. CDR3 coding DNA: TGTGCCAGCGTGGGGGGACTAGCCAAAAACATTCAGTACTTC.

This clonotype was seen only a few times. V usage is TRBV5-1 and J usage is TRBJ1-2; D remains unclear. The CDR3 has 13 amino acids. In germline, CDR1 is SGHRS, CDR2 YFSETQ. The V gene lost 2 bases and the J gene lost 8 bases, with 13 bases spanning the gap. This CDR3 is CASSFHENQGYTF. The CDR3, as DNA: TGCGCCAGCAGCTTCCACGAGAATCAGGGCTACACCTTC.

This clonotype was seen more than once but under ten times. The V and J genes are TRBV7-2 and TRBJ1-1; 7 positions agree with TRBD1. This CDR3 has 13 amino acids. V dropped 3 bases and J dropped 11; count of bases not matched to a gene: 9. CDR1 SGHTA and CDR2 FQGNSA come from the germline V gene. DNA of the CDR3: TGTGCCAGCAGCTTGACAGGGTCGGACTCGGCTTTCTTT. The encoded protein is CASSLTGSDSAFF.

This rearrangement joins TRBV28 to TRBJ1-2; tentative D call: TRBD1 (5 bases). Germline loops: CDR1 MDHEN, CDR2 SYDVKM. The V end was cut by 6 bases, the J end by 8 bases, with 10 bases between. There are 11 residues in the CDR3. CDR3 loop: CASSPRGGYTF. The CDR3 nucleotides are TGTGCCAGCAGCCCCCGGGGGGGCTACACCTTC.

This rearrangement joins TRBV11-3 to TRBJ1-1, with unresolved D. Trimming removed 2 bases at V and 1 base at J, with 8 bases between. The CDR3 runs 14 residues. Germline V gene data show CDR1 as SGHNT and CDR2 as YENEEA. The chain's CDR3 is CASSLSSTNTEAFF. In DNA form, the CDR3 reads TGTGCCAGCAGCTTATCTTCCACGAACACTGAAGCTTTCTTT.

This clonotype turned up a few times. The chain is built from TRBV15 and TRBJ2-2, with D perhaps matching TRBD1 (5 bases). The CDR3 runs 16 residues. CDR1 and CDR2 from the germline V gene are LNHNV and YYDKDF (reference sequence). Trimming pared 0 bases from V and 5 bases from J, leaving 13 bases between. CDR3 in amino acids: CATSRERIRETGELFF. CDR3 nucleotides: TGTGCCACCAGCAGAGAGCGGATCAGGGAAACCGGGGAGCTGTTTTTT.

This clonotype was picked up many times. The CDR3 spells CAIRRQGATGELFF. The CDR3 region has the DNA TGTGCCATCAGAAGACAGGGTGCCACCGGGGAGCTGTTTTTT. V gene TRBV10-3 combines with J gene TRBJ2-2, with 7 bases aligning to TRBD1. The germline V gene encodes CDR1 ENHRY and CDR2 SYGVKD. V was clipped by 6 bases and J by 4 bases; unmatched bases: 5. The CDR3 contains 14 residues.

This clonotype turned up a few times. The chain couples TRBV6-5 to TRBJ2-7; TRBD1 agrees at 7 bases. The germline V gene has CDR1 MNHEY and CDR2 SVGAGI. The V gene end was trimmed by 6 bases and the J gene end by 2 bases; junction bases not matched to a gene: 7. CDR3 length equals 14 residues. The CDR3 is CASSPLTGPYEQYV. In nucleotides, the CDR3 is TGTGCCAGCAGCCCGTTGACAGGGCCCTACGAGCAGTACGTC.

This chain connects TRBV7-9 to TRBJ2-1, with D possibly being TRBD1 or TRBD2 (5 bases each). Trimming cost V 7 bases and J 10 bases, with 26 bases left between them. Germline V gene lookup returns CDR1 SEHNR and CDR2 FQNEAQ (reference sequence). The CDR3 is made up of 16 amino acids. This chain's CDR3 is CASNWLGEGRFWEQFF. The CDR3 nucleotides read TGTGCCAGCAACTGGTTGGGGGAAGGCCGGTTCTGGGAGCAGTTCTTC.

This chain links TRBV5-1 with TRBJ2-5; D may be TRBD1 (7 bases). The ends were cut back, 4 bases at V and 1 base at J, with 11 bases in the middle. The CDR3 is 14 amino acids. CDR1 and CDR2 (germline): SGHRS, YFSETQ. Here the CDR3 reads CASSRRGLQETQYF. The CDR3 nucleotides are TGCGCCAGCAGCAGGAGGGGGCTCCAAGAGACCCAGTACTTC.

The V call is TRBV5-1, the J call TRBJ2-7; D not resolved. The germline CDR1 and CDR2 sequences are SGHRS and YFSETQ. The V gene lost 3 bases and the J gene lost 0 bases, with 16 bases spanning the gap. This CDR3 has 16 residues. The CDR3 DNA reads as TGCGCCAGCAGCTGGGCTTTAGGGTCAAACTCCTACGAGCAGTACTTC. Translating it yields CASSWALGSNSYEQYF.

This clonotype was found a few times. The rearrangement joins TRBV19 to TRBJ2-7; D is perhaps TRBD1 or TRBD2 (6 bases each). The V end was cut by 3 bases, the J end by 6 bases, with 18 bases between. Germline loops: CDR1 LNHDA, CDR2 SQIVND (reference sequence). This CDR3 spans 15 amino acids. CDR3 coding DNA: TGTGCCAGTAGTATTATAGCGGACAGAAGCGGCGAGCAGTACTTC. Translation: CASSIIADRSGEQYF.